Each of the 29 T cell receptor beta chains below was sequenced from the same sample in a study of STAT5B mutations in CD4+ large granular lymphocyte leukemia. Clones were read by immunoSEQ multiplex PCR, and TCRdb kept only the in-frame ones, dropping some. The data show around 5,000 clones, approximately 86% seen once. The sequenced material came from PBMCs. The receptors were sampled from a man in his forties with CD4+ T-cell large granular lymphocyte leukemia.

The rearrangement uses TRBV5-1 and TRBJ2-5; 11 bases map to TRBD2. The trim removed 4 bases at V and 1 base at J, leaving 9 bases unmatched. Germline V CDR1 and CDR2: SGHRS, YFSETQ. The CDR3 is made up of 17 amino acids. The CDR3 loop is CASSPTQLAGAQETQYF. CDR3 nucleotides: TGCGCCAGCAGCCCAACACAACTAGCGGGAGCCCAAGAGACCCAGTACTTC.

The V call is TRBV27, the J call TRBJ1-2; 8 bases agree with TRBD1. Germline V CDR1 and CDR2: MNHEY, SMNVEV (reference sequence). The CDR3 has 13 amino acids. V was clipped by 5 bases and J by 5 bases; unmatched bases: 4. The CDR3 is CASSPRQGYGYTF. The CDR3 coding sequence is TGTGCCAGCAGTCCCCGACAGGGGTATGGCTACACCTTC.

This sequence joins TRBV6-1 and TRBJ1-6; D gene uncertain. Germline CDR1 MNHNS, CDR2 SASEGT. The CDR3 consists of 12 residues. Trimming stripped 4 bases from V and 7 bases from J, with 5 bases between. The CDR3 loop is CASSAGNSPLHF. In nucleotides, the CDR3 is TGTGCCAGCAGTGCCGGGAATTCACCCCTCCACTTT.

The V call is TRBV29-1, the J call TRBJ2-5; the D gene is possibly TRBD2 (6 bases). The CDR3 consists of 13 residues. The V and J ends lost 7 bases and 4 bases respectively, with 16 bases between them. Germline lookup yields CDR1 SQVTM and CDR2 ANQGSEA. CDR3 sequence: CSGSGTEGETQYF. The CDR3 DNA sequence: TGCAGCGGATCCGGGACTGAGGGAGAGACCCAGTACTTC.

CDR3 protein: CASSWTGEVGTEAFF. The CDR3 DNA follows: TGTGCCAGCAGCTGGACAGGGGAGGTGGGCACTGAAGCTTTCTTT. The chain has TRBV5-5 and TRBJ1-1; 9 nucleotides match TRBD1. The CDR3 length is 15 residues. CDR1 and CDR2 (germline): SGHKS, YYEKEE (reference sequence). The ends lost 3 bases at V and 4 bases at J; junction bases unmatched: 7.

This chain connects TRBV28 to TRBJ1-4, with TRBD1 matching 9 bases. Trimming took 6 bases from V and 7 from J; bases not matched to a gene: 6. The CDR3 length is 14 residues. CDR1 and CDR2 (germline): MDHEN, SYDVKM. CDR3 sequence reads: CASSRTGAGEKLFF. DNA for the CDR3: TGTGCCAGCAGCCGGACAGGGGCGGGTGAAAAACTGTTTTTT.

The chain joins TRBV5-1 to TRBJ2-7; 11 nucleotides match TRBD1. Unmatched junction bases numbered 3, after V lost 4 bases and J lost 3 bases. CDR3 length: 14 amino acids. Germline lookup yields CDR1 SGHRS and CDR2 YFSETQ. CDR3: CASSPGTGGYEQYF. The CDR3, as DNA: TGCGCCAGCAGCCCCGGGACAGGGGGCTACGAGCAGTACTTC.

This clone has only one observation. The V call is TRBV7-6, the J call TRBJ2-2, with D maybe TRBD1 (6 bases). This CDR3 contains 15 residues. The V and J ends lost 4 bases and 4 bases respectively, with 13 bases between them. Germline V lookup: CDR1 SGHVS, CDR2 FNYEAQ. The CDR3 nucleotides are TGTGCCAGCAGCTCCCTGGACAGAAGCACCGGGGAGCTGTTTTTT. Protein sequence: CASSSLDRSTGELFF.

The rearrangement joins TRBV11-2 to TRBJ1-4, with D tentatively TRBD1 (6 bases). Trimming removed 3 bases at V and 9 bases at J, with 11 bases between. The CDR3 covers 13 residues. Per the germline V gene, CDR1 is SGHAT and CDR2 is FQNNGV. CDR3 protein: CASSFRTAKKLFF. For the CDR3, the DNA is TGTGCCAGCAGCTTTAGGACAGCTAAAAAACTGTTTTTT.

This chain uses TRBV10-1 with TRBJ2-7, with D perhaps matching TRBD2 (6 bases). V shed 2 bases and J shed 3 bases, with 11 bases lying between them. The CDR3 sequence is 14 residues long. CDR1 WNHNN and CDR2 SYGVQD come from the germline V gene (reference sequence). CDR3 sequence reads: CASSERTTRYEQYF. The CDR3 nucleotides read TGCGCCAGCAGTGAGAGGACTACCCGCTACGAGCAGTACTTC.

This chain links TRBV19 with TRBJ1-6; D remains ambiguous. This CDR3 contains 15 residues. With 3 bases removed from V and 6 bases from J, the gap between germline ends came to 12 bases. CDR1 and CDR2 (germline): LNHDA, SQIVND (reference sequence). CDR3 sequence: CASSINEGGNSPLHF. For the CDR3, the DNA is TGTGCCAGTAGTATTAACGAGGGTGGTAATTCACCCCTCCACTTT.

CDR3 amino acids: CASTTGARTNTEAFF. The CDR3, as DNA: TGTGCCAGCACGACAGGGGCTAGAACTAACACTGAAGCTTTCTTT. The chain uses TRBV7-8 and TRBJ1-1; TRBD1 matches 8 bases. The CDR3 has 15 residues. Unmatched junction bases numbered 9, after V lost 7 bases and J lost 2 bases. The germline V gene encodes CDR1 SGHVS and CDR2 FQNEAQ.

J is TRBJ1-6 and V is TRBV30; no definite D call. The germline V and J ends were trimmed by 3 bases and 9 bases, with 6 bases remaining between them. Germline-derived CDR1 and CDR2 are GTSNPN and SVGIG (reference sequence). The length of the CDR3 is 11 residues. CDR3 protein: CAWSVASPLHF. The CDR3, as DNA: TGTGCCTGGAGCGTTGCTTCACCCCTCCACTTT. Full variable domain (missing parts from reference TRBV30 and TRBJ1-6): SQTIHQWPATLVQPVGSPLSLECTVEGTSNPNLYWYRQAAGRGLQLLFYSVGIGQISSEVPQNLSASRPQDRQFILSSKKLLLSDSGFYLCAWSVASPLHFGNGTRLTVT.

As DNA, the CDR3 is TGTGCCAGCAGCGTAGTTTATAATTCACCCCTCCACTTT. Translated, it gives CASSVVYNSPLHF. J is TRBJ1-6 and V is TRBV9; D not resolved. Germline V CDR1 and CDR2: SGDLS, YYNGEE. V gave up 0 bases and J gave up 4 bases, with 2 bases separating them. There are 13 residues in the CDR3.

The count of this clone is one. The CDR3 region has the DNA TGTGCCAGCAGTTTCGAACCGGGGGGTGCCACCGGGGAGCTGTTTTTT. Translated, it gives CASSFEPGGATGELFF. This chain connects TRBV28 to TRBJ2-2, with 7 bases fitting TRBD2. The V gene end was trimmed by 3 bases and the J gene end by 4 bases; junction bases not matched to a gene: 8. This CDR3 spans 16 amino acids. CDR1 and CDR2 from the germline V gene are MDHEN and SYDVKM.

This clone was recorded once. The CDR3 coding sequence is TGTGCCAGCAGCGTAGAGTCCAGCACAGGGGGACAACTCTACGAGCAGTACTTC. This translates into CASSVESSTGGQLYEQYF. The rearrangement uses TRBV9 and TRBJ2-7; 8 positions match TRBD1. With V trimmed by 0 bases and J by 3 bases, 14 bases remained unmatched. There are 18 residues in the CDR3. Germline CDR1 is SGDLS and CDR2 is YYNGEE.

This rearrangement joins TRBV9 to TRBJ2-4; TRBD1 is a possible D gene (6 bases). The CDR3 totals 16 residues. Between the trimmed V and J ends, which lost 3 bases and 5 bases, there was a span of 18 bases. Looked up from germline, CDR1 is SGDLS and CDR2 is YYNGEE. The CDR3 sequence: CASSGDTGIGQNIQYF. CDR3 DNA sequence: TGTGCCAGCAGCGGAGATACAGGGATTGGGCAAAACATTCAGTACTTC.

The table lists this clone with a few counts. The rearrangement uses TRBV11-3 and TRBJ1-2; no reliable D call. The V gene lost 1 base and the J gene lost 4 bases, with 10 bases spanning the gap. CDR1 and CDR2 (germline): SGHNT, YENEEA. This CDR3 contains 14 residues. The CDR3 reads CASSLGAESYGYTF. For the CDR3, the DNA is TGTGCCAGCAGCTTAGGGGCAGAGAGCTATGGCTACACCTTC.

The genes are TRBV5-1 and TRBJ2-3; 8 bases align to TRBD1. V was pared by 4 bases and J by 4 bases, with 8 bases of the junction left unmatched. This CDR3 is built from 15 residues. The germline V gene has CDR1 SGHRS and CDR2 YFSETQ. The CDR3 is CASSQGQGRADTQYF. In DNA, the CDR3 is TGCGCCAGCAGCCAAGGACAGGGTCGGGCAGATACGCAGTATTTT.

Only a few counts were recorded for this clone. The rearrangement joins TRBV10-3 to TRBJ2-7; 10 nucleotides align to TRBD2. The J segment lost 7 bases and the V segment lost 6 bases, leaving 9 bases of the junction unmatched. There are 14 residues in the CDR3. CDR1 and CDR2 from the germline V gene are ENHRY and SYGVKD. CDR3 coding DNA: TGTGCCATCAGATCTTTGGGACTAGCGAGTGAGCAGTACTTC. This codes for CAIRSLGLASEQYF.

The chain uses TRBV7-9 and TRBJ2-7; TRBD1 matches 8 bases. CDR1 is SEHNR and CDR2 is FQNEAQ in the germline V gene (reference sequence). This CDR3 contains 14 residues. J gave up 7 bases and V 1 base, and 6 bases lay outside the gene matches. In DNA, the CDR3 is TGTGCCAGCAGCTTAGTGGCAGGGGGCAAGGAGCAGTACTTC. Translating it yields CASSLVAGGKEQYF.

The CDR3 region is CASSYSRVGETQYF. CDR3 DNA sequence: TGTGCCAGCAGTTACTCCCGGGTGGGGGAGACCCAGTACTTC. The chain combines TRBV6-5 with TRBJ2-5; D is unresolved. V dropped 0 bases and J dropped 5 bases, with 10 bases sitting between them. The CDR3 is made up of 14 amino acids. Germline V gene lookup returns CDR1 MNHEY and CDR2 SVGAGI.

This rearrangement joins TRBV6-6 to TRBJ2-1; possible D gene TRBD1, 6 bases. The germline gives CDR1 MNHNY, CDR2 SVGAGI (reference sequence). The V gene lost 9 bases and the J gene lost 5 bases, with 11 bases spanning the gap. The CDR3 has 12 residues. CDR3 bases: TGTGCCAGTAAGGGGGAAAACAATGAGCAGTTCTTC. Translation gives CASKGENNEQFF.

The chain employs TRBV27 and TRBJ2-3; possibly TRBD1 for D (6 bases). The CDR3 totals 13 residues. V was shortened by 5 bases and J by 9 bases, with 15 bases between the two germline ends. The germline V gene encodes CDR1 MNHEY and CDR2 SMNVEV (reference sequence). DNA of the CDR3: TGTGCCAGCAGTGACCTACAGGGCCCAACGCAGTATTTT. Its protein is CASSDLQGPTQYF.

The CDR3 spells CASSEGSGDEQYF. The CDR3 DNA is TGTGCCAGCTCAGAGGGGTCCGGAGACGAGCAGTACTTC. The chain employs TRBV18 and TRBJ2-7, with D possibly called TRBD1 or TRBD2 (5 bases each). Germline loops: CDR1 KGHSH, CDR2 LQKENI. Between the trimmed V and J ends, which lost 5 bases and 5 bases, there was a span of 13 bases. This CDR3 contains 13 residues.

The chain links TRBV5-1 to TRBJ2-5, with 11 bases lining up with TRBD1. The DNA end is a closer match to TRBJ2-7, so the J assignment may be wrong. From germline, CDR1 is SGHRS and CDR2 YFSETQ. The CDR3 runs to 14 residues. CDR3 DNA sequence: TGCGCCAGCAGCCCCGGGACAGGGGGCTACGAGCAGTACTTC. Translated: CASSPGTGGYEQYF.

This clone was counted once. The rearrangement uses TRBV5-4 and TRBJ2-6, with D uncertain. V lost 4 bases, J lost 0 bases, and 5 bases lay in between. From germline, CDR1 is SGHNT and CDR2 YYREEE (reference sequence). The CDR3 length is 14 residues. CDR3: CASSDSSGANVLTF. The CDR3 nucleotides are TGTGCCAGCAGCGATAGCTCTGGGGCCAACGTCCTGACTTTC.

This rearrangement joins TRBV5-1 to TRBJ2-3; 8 nucleotides match TRBD1. The CDR3 extends over 15 amino acids. V shed 0 bases, J shed 1 base, and the junction held 1 base outside the gene matches. Germline V lookup: CDR1 SGHRS, CDR2 YFSETQ. The CDR3 nucleotides are TGCGCCAGCAGCTTGGAGGACAGGGGCACAGATACGCAGTATTTT. It yields the protein CASSLEDRGTDTQYF.

The rearrangement uses TRBV4-1 and TRBJ1-1; D call uncertain. V lost 4 bases, J lost 2 bases, and 8 bases lay in between. The germline gives CDR1 MGHRA, CDR2 YSYEKL. The CDR3 has 13 amino acids. CDR3 bases: TGCGCCAGCAGCCTAGACTCAAACACTGAAGCTTTCTTT. This codes for CASSLDSNTEAFF.